This TCR beta chain is from a study of blood T cell repertoires in COVID-19. Study in general: From the United States, Italy and Spain came samples of acute and convalescent COVID-19. T cells, B-cell-depleted T cells, or PBMCs supplied cDNA or gDNA.

Patients from Seattle were sampled longitudinally, starting during active infection. Authors' data handling: Nucleated cell counts were estimated from reference gene primer amplification. Measured with immunoSEQ multiplex PCR; TCRdb has only the in-frame clones, and not every one. That table gives V, J and clone size, and the DNA gave D and trimming. The sample has under 450,000 clones, around 89% seen once; the top ten hold approximately 1.5%. The CDR3 loop spans 13 amino acids. The V end lost 5 bases, the J end lost 4 bases, and 10 bases lay between the germline ends. CDR1 is SGHAT, CDR2 FQDESV, per germline (reference sequence).

Sequencing input: peripheral blood. V usage is TRBV11-1 and J usage is TRBJ2-3; TRBD2 is a possible D gene (5 bases). The receptor was isolated from a woman between 40 and 55 years old with COVID-19, enrolled during active disease. The chain's CDR3 is CASSRGLADTQYF. For the CDR3, the DNA is TGTGCCAGCAGCCGCGGACTGGCAGATACGCAGTATTTT.